The sequence of this T cell receptor (beta chain) was determined in a study of beta chain features in type 1 diabetes. Study results and caveats: A greater similarity of naive, central memory and Treg TCRB repertoires was seen among patients than among healthy donors. Although PCR might favor shorter templates, it would do so equally in patients and controls. Whether TCRB rearrangement is influenced by HLA type went unresolved here. People with Type 1 diabetes carried modestly yet significantly shorter TCRB CDR3s in all four CD4+ subsets.

Expressed TCRB transcripts got sequenced, as all isolated RNA was reverse transcribed. The study sequenced naive, central memory and regulatory T cell samples to an average of around 3.4 million reads. Using immunoSEQ multiplex PCR, the repertoire was profiled, and TCRdb retains in-frame clones only, with some absent. The sample gives more than 100,000 clones, roughly 28% of which show up once; 0.5% to 0.6% is in the top ten. Points on this clone: Its antigen is as yet unknown.

The CDR3 has 16 amino acids. Germline CDR1 is LGHNA and CDR2 is YNFKEQ. V dropped 1 base and J dropped 3; count of bases not matched to a gene: 6. The sample taken for sequencing was central memory CD4+ T cells from blood. V is TRBV4-2 and J is TRBJ2-1, with 7 positions matching TRBD2. This clonotype was sampled from a woman aged 18-35 years with type 1 diabetes. The CDR3 loop is CASSQADLAVYNEQFF. The CDR3 bases are TGTGCCAGCAGCCAAGCAGATCTAGCGGTCTACAATGAGCAGTTCTTC.